This is a list of T cell receptor beta chains from one sample in a study of T-cell reconstitution after alpha-beta-depleted transplantation in children. TCRdb reprocessed the PCR reads via MiXCR and lists one record per CDR3 protein. The data show 95,000 to 150,000 distinct CDR3 sequences, 20% to 25% seen once. The sample here was PBMCs, mostly from graft donor cells, taken 180 days after TCRalphabeta/CD19-depleted stem cell transplant. Source of these receptors: a male patient aged 2 to 10 who had a stem cell transplant for chronic granulomatous disease, so the T cells may come from the graft donor. Each CDR3 is given with its conserved first and last residue. The D gene is left open where the match is weak. Where a row states a size, it is once, few, many or the class of an expanded clone; other rows omit it.

D gene | CDR3 length | clone size | J gene | V gene | CDR3 protein | CDR3 DNA
NA | 16 | NA | TRBJ2-1 | TRBV15 | CATSRDRGLANNEQFF | TGTGCCACCAGCAGAGATCGCGGGCTGGCGAACAATGAGCAGTTCTTC
TRBD2 | 14 | few | TRBJ2-3 | TRBV7-2 | CASSGRGVTDTQYF | TGTGCCAGCAGCGGCCGGGGGGTTACAGATACGCAGTATTTT
NA | 12 | NA | TRBJ2-5 | TRBV7-6 | CASSEIRETQYF | TGTGCCAGCAGCGAAATCAGGGAGACCCAGTACTTC
TRBD1 | 12 | many | TRBJ2-3 | TRBV6-2/TRBV6-3 | CASRETGDTQYF | TGTGCCAGCAGAGAGACAGGGGATACGCAGTATTTT
TRBD2 | 17 | NA | TRBJ2-1 | TRBV5-1 | CASSLGLLAGGYNEQFF | TGCGCCAGCAGCTTGGGCCTGCTTGCGGGAGGTTACAATGAGCAGTTCTTC
TRBD2 | 14 | many | TRBJ2-3 | TRBV20-1 | CSARVPGGADTQYF | TGCAGTGCTAGAGTGCCGGGAGGGGCAGATACGCAGTATTTT
NA | 15 | few | TRBJ1-3 | TRBV15 | CATKDSARSGNTIYF | TGTGCCACCAAAGACTCAGCCCGTTCTGGAAACACCATATATTTT
NA | 16 | NA | TRBJ2-2 | TRBV12-3/TRBV12-4 | CASSLRSTLNTGELFF | TGTGCCAGCAGTTTAAGGTCTACCCTAAACACCGGGGAGCTGTTTTTT
TRBD2 | 17 | many | TRBJ2-1 | TRBV5-1 | CASSLGALAEGYNEQFF | TGCGCCAGCAGCTTGGGGGCTCTAGCGGAGGGGTACAATGAGCAGTTCTTC
NA | 16 | many | TRBJ2-1 | TRBV5-1 | CASSLLAQQLNNEQFF | TGCGCCAGCAGCTTGTTAGCCCAGCAGCTCAACAATGAGCAGTTCTTC
NA | 15 | few | TRBJ2-1 | TRBV4-3 | CASSQDRREFGEQFF | TGCGCCAGCAGCCAAGATAGGAGGGAGTTCGGTGAGCAGTTCTTC
NA | 13 | many | TRBJ2-7 | TRBV29-1 | CSVTGPPRYEQYF | TGCAGCGTTACGGGACCCCCTCGCTACGAGCAGTACTTC
NA | 14 | NA | TRBJ2-7 | TRBV29-1 | CSVVAEEELYEQYF | TGCAGCGTTGTAGCGGAAGAGGAGCTCTACGAGCAGTACTTC
NA | 17 | many | TRBJ2-4 | TRBV6-5 | CASSSPQRVLAKNIQYF | TGTGCCAGCAGTTCCCCCCAACGGGTACTAGCCAAAAACATTCAGTACTTC
NA | 13 | NA | TRBJ2-3 | TRBV7-2 | CASSRGRADTQYF | TGTGCCAGCAGCCGAGGCAGGGCAGATACGCAGTATTTT
NA | 15 | NA | TRBJ2-1 | TRBV12-3/TRBV12-4 | CASRQLGGSYNEQFF | TGTGCCAGCAGACAACTAGGGGGCTCCTACAATGAGCAGTTCTTC
NA | 15 | few | TRBJ2-3 | TRBV5-1 | CASSLALATTDTQYF | TGCGCCAGCAGCTTGGCCCTAGCGACCACAGATACGCAGTATTTT
NA | 13 | many | TRBJ1-2 | TRBV29-1 | CSVRTEGDYGYTF | TGCAGCGTCCGGACAGAAGGAGACTATGGCTACACCTTC
NA | 14 | NA | TRBJ2-1 | TRBV6-2/TRBV6-3 | CASSPTGALNEQFF | TGTGCCAGCAGCCCGACAGGCGCACTCAATGAGCAGTTCTTC
NA | 16 | few | TRBJ2-1 | TRBV6-2/TRBV6-3 | CASSSPAGRLDNEQFF | TGTGCCAGCAGTTCTCCGGCGGGTAGGTTAGACAATGAGCAGTTCTTC
NA | 14 | NA | TRBJ2-7 | TRBV6-4 | CASSEFYSSYEQYF | TGTGCCAGCAGTGAGTTTTACAGCTCCTACGAGCAGTACTTC
NA | 13 | few | TRBJ2-5 | TRBV20-1 | CSARDRLQETQYF | TGCAGTGCTAGAGATCGGTTACAAGAGACCCAGTACTTC
TRBD2 | 18 | NA | TRBJ2-1 | TRBV7-7 | CASSLARRLAGDYNEQFF | TGTGCCAGCAGCTTAGCCCGCCGTCTAGCGGGAGACTACAATGAGCAGTTCTTC
NA | 16 | NA | TRBJ1-5 | TRBV15 | CATSRDGSSGNQPQHF | TGTGCCACCAGCAGAGATGGATCGAGTGGGAATCAGCCCCAGCATTTT
TRBD2 | 14 | NA | TRBJ2-7 | TRBV20-1 | CSASYFRTSLEQYF | TGCAGTGCTAGTTACTTCCGGACTAGCCTCGAGCAGTACTTC
TRBD2 | 18 | NA | TRBJ2-7 | TRBV5-1 | CASSLASRLAGGPYEQYF | TGCGCCAGCAGCTTGGCTTCTAGACTAGCGGGAGGGCCCTACGAGCAGTACTTC
NA | 11 | NA | TRBJ2-1 | TRBV12-3/TRBV12-4 | CASRDSGEQFF | TGTGCCAGCAGGGATAGCGGAGAGCAGTTCTTC
NA | 16 | NA | TRBJ2-3 | TRBV12-3/TRBV12-4 | CASSLARTIITDTQYF | TGTGCCAGCAGTTTAGCACGGACTATAATCACAGATACGCAGTATTTT
TRBD1 | 14 | many | TRBJ2-2 | TRBV5-6 | CASSRQGGTGELFF | TGTGCCAGCAGCCGACAGGGTGGGACCGGGGAGCTGTTTTTT
TRBD2 | 20 | many | TRBJ2-1 | TRBV12-3/TRBV12-4 | CASRSGERGLAFHSYNEQFF | TGTGCCAGCAGGAGCGGGGAGAGGGGTCTCGCCTTCCACTCCTACAATGAGCAGTTCTTC
TRBD2 | 15 | NA | TRBJ2-7 | TRBV6-1 | CASSPPAGGPYEQYF | TGTGCCAGCAGCCCTCCAGCGGGGGGGCCCTACGAGCAGTACTTC
NA | 15 | few | TRBJ2-3 | TRBV4-3 | CASSQELPSTDTQYF | TGCGCCAGCAGCCAAGAGTTACCTAGCACAGATACGCAGTATTTT
NA | 18 | many | TRBJ2-7 | TRBV18 | CASSPSPWLGTQGYEQYF | TGTGCCAGCTCCCCGTCCCCCTGGCTGGGCACACAAGGCTACGAGCAGTACTTC
NA | 13 | many | TRBJ1-1 | TRBV20-1 | CSAVRFGGGEAFF | TGCAGTGCTGTCAGGTTCGGAGGTGGTGAAGCTTTCTTT
NA | 11 | many | TRBJ2-2 | TRBV6-5 | CASMDAGELFF | TGTGCCAGCATGGACGCCGGGGAGCTGTTTTTT
NA | 14 | few | TRBJ2-2 | TRBV6-4 | CASSDSENTGELFF | TGTGCCAGCAGTGACTCGGAGAACACCGGGGAGCTGTTTTTT
NA | 14 | many | TRBJ2-3 | TRBV29-1 | CSVAPGVSTDTQYF | TGCAGCGTGGCCCCGGGGGTATCCACAGATACGCAGTATTTT
TRBD1 | 15 | few | TRBJ2-7 | TRBV5-5 | CASSSVGTGSYEQYF | TGTGCCAGCAGCTCAGTAGGGACAGGATCCTACGAGCAGTACTTC
NA | 10 | many | TRBJ1-1 | TRBV29-1 | CSGRGTEAFF | TGCAGCGGACGGGGCACTGAAGCTTTCTTT
NA | 14 | NA | TRBJ1-2 | TRBV5-5 | CASRGAGPNYGYTF | TGTGCCAGCAGAGGGGCAGGACCCAACTATGGCTACACCTTC
NA | 16 | NA | TRBJ2-1 | TRBV20-1 | CSAREGVGGLRNEQFF | TGCAGTGCTAGAGAGGGGGTGGGGGGCTTGAGGAATGAGCAGTTCTTC
TRBD1 | 15 | NA | TRBJ2-1 | TRBV5-4 | CASAGAGQGSDEQFF | TGTGCCAGCGCAGGGGCTGGACAGGGCAGCGATGAGCAGTTCTTC